This T cell receptor beta chain was recovered during a study of T cell responses to AZD1222 COVID-19 vaccine. The CDR3 spans 14 residues. Germline V gives CDR1 SGHRS, CDR2 YFSETQ. Trimming stripped 0 bases from V and 3 bases from J, with 7 bases between. TCRdb keeps only in-frame clones here, not all; method: immunoSEQ multiplex PCR. The sample has about 140,000 clones; 90% to 95% are singletons. A note on this clone: The antigen is undetermined. The same CDR3 is also encoded by other DNA sequences in this sample.

Study-level results: Donors were chiefly white British, with a greater number of females, and clonal diversity was perhaps underestimated.

The sample consisted of peripheral blood, taken on day 0 of AZD1222 vaccination. The source of this sequence is an adult in good health. The chain is built from TRBV5-1 and TRBJ1-3; D gene ambiguous. The CDR3 sequence is CASSLGGSGNTIYF. In DNA, the CDR3 is TGCGCCAGCAGCTTGGGAGGTAGTGGAAACACCATATATTTT.